The 3 T cell receptor beta chains presented below share a single source sample, sequenced in a study of blood T cell dynamics during melanoma immunotherapy. Using immunoSEQ multiplex PCR, the repertoire was profiled, and TCRdb retains in-frame clones only, with some absent. The profile shows around 13,000 clones, 65% to 85% of them singletons. This sample's time point: pre-treatment baseline. The sample was blood, taken from a patient treated with checkpoint blockade. The source is a human donor with melanoma.

This rearrangement joins TRBV30 to TRBJ1-2, with 9 bases fitting TRBD1. The V gene's germline CDR1 is GTSNPN and CDR2 SVGIG (reference sequence). The CDR3 has 15 residues. V shed 3 bases and J 8 bases; nucleotides not matched to a gene: 13. CDR3 in DNA: TGTGCCTGGAGGGACAGGGGAACTATGGCTACAGGCTACACCTTC. Its protein product is CAWRDRGTMATGYTF.

This chain connects TRBV9 to TRBJ2-7; unclear D gene. The CDR3 totals 15 residues. V was cut by 0 bases and J by 2 bases, with 12 bases left in between. CDR1 is SGDLS and CDR2 is YYNGEE in the germline V gene. The CDR3 region has the DNA TGTGCCAGCAGCGTAGAAGCTAAACCGACCTACGAGCAGTACTTC. This codes for CASSVEAKPTYEQYF.

The rearrangement links TRBV4-2 to TRBJ2-7; TRBD1 might be the D (6 bases). The CDR3 spans 16 residues. Germline CDR1 and CDR2: LGHNA and YNFKEQ. The V gene lost 2 bases and the J gene lost 3 bases, with 17 bases spanning the gap. The DNA for the CDR3 is TGTGCCAGCAGCCAACGAACAGGGCCCCCAAACTACGAGCAGTACTTC. It yields the protein CASSQRTGPPNYEQYF.